Sequencing of this T cell receptor (beta chain) was carried out in a study of memory CD4+ T cells and cytomegalovirus serostatus. Generated by immunoSEQ multiplex PCR, the TCRdb table keeps only in-frame clones and is missing some. The data hold about 50,000 clones, with approximately 78% observed a single time. The germline V gene encodes CDR1 SNHLY and CDR2 FYNNEI. The V end was cut by 3 bases, the J end by 13 bases, with 15 bases between. The CDR3 extends over 13 amino acids. The sort gate was single viable CD3+CD4+CD8-CD45RO+ cells for memory CD4+ T cells. The chain carries TRBV2 and TRBJ1-4; unclear D gene. Source material: memory CD4+ T cells from blood. This sequence was found in an adult in good health and CMV-seronegative. CDR3 loop: CASSDQFQRPLFF. The CDR3 region has the DNA TGTGCCAGCAGTGATCAATTTCAGAGGCCACTGTTTTTT.